These T cell receptor beta chains were read from a single sample in a study of blood T cell repertoires in COVID-19. Method: immunoSEQ multiplex PCR; TCRdb's copy keeps in-frame clones and lacks some. The table has under 85,000 clones, about 80% seen once. The specimen was peripheral blood. These TCRs come from a man aged 25 to 40 with COVID-19, enrolled during active disease. Both conserved end residues are part of each CDR3. The order of the fields is J gene, D gene, V gene, clone size, CDR3 DNA, CDR3 protein. The D gene is left open where the match is weak. Size values are once, few and many counts, or a class for expanded clones, and some rows have none.

TRBJ1-1 | TRBD1 | TRBV5-1 | . | TGCGCCAGCGGCAGGGGGGATGAAGCTTTCTTT | CASGRGDEAFF
TRBJ2-3 | TRBD2 | TRBV7-9 | . | TGTGCCAGCAGCACGGGACTAGCGGGCACAGATACGCAGTATTTT | CASSTGLAGTDTQYF
TRBJ2-3 | TRBD2 | TRBV10-1 | . | TGCGCCAGCAGTGAGGCGACTAGCGGGAGGGGAGCAGATACGCAGTATTTT | CASSEATSGRGADTQYF
TRBJ2-5 | TRBD2 | TRBV28 | . | TGTGCCAGCAGTTTAATCGCGGCGGGAGGGCCCGGGGAGACCCAGTACTTC | CASSLIAAGGPGETQYF
TRBJ2-1 | . | TRBV13 | . | TGTGCCAGCAGCTTGTACTCGGGACTCAGGATCGAGCAGTTCTTC | CASSLYSGLRIEQFF
TRBJ2-1 | . | TRBV18 | . | TGTGCCAGCTCACCGATCGGTAGCTCCTACAATGAGCAGTTCTTC | CASSPIGSSYNEQFF
TRBJ2-3 | . | TRBV30 | . | TGTGCCAGCCAGCGGATGGCCACAGATACGCAGTATTTT | CASQRMATDTQYF
TRBJ2-1 | . | TRBV7-8 | . | TGTGCCAGCAGCTTAGGGATGGAGGCGTCCTACAATGAGCAGTTCTTC | CASSLGMEASYNEQFF
TRBJ2-7 | TRBD2 | TRBV4-1 | . | TGCGCCAGCAGCCAATCGACTAGCGGGGGCACCTACGAGCAGTACTTC | CASSQSTSGGTYEQYF
TRBJ1-2 | . | TRBV28 | . | TGTGCCAGCACCCGCGGGGGGATTAACTATGGCTACACCTTC | CASTRGGINYGYTF
TRBJ2-1 | . | TRBV14 | . | TGTGCCAGCAGCCGGCAGCCGGGCAATGAGCAGTTCTTC | CASSRQPGNEQFF
TRBJ1-5 | TRBD1 | TRBV2 | once | TGTGCCAGCAGTGAAGGGGACAGAAGCAATCAGCCCCAGCATTTT | CASSEGDRSNQPQHF
TRBJ1-5 | . | TRBV30 | . | TGTGCCTGGAGTCACGGACAGAGCAATCAGCCCCAGCATTTT | CAWSHGQSNQPQHF
TRBJ2-5 | TRBD1 | TRBV18 | . | TGTGCCAGCTCACCACGGACAGGGCAGCAAGAGACCCAGTACTTC | CASSPRTGQQETQYF
TRBJ2-1 | TRBD1 | TRBV6-4 | . | TGTGCCAGCACCGTGGACAGGCCGCCCTACAATGAGCAGTTCTTC | CASTVDRPPYNEQFF
TRBJ1-3 | TRBD1 | TRBV15 | few | TGTGCCACCAGCAGGGGACAGGGAGCTGGAAACACCATATATTTT | CATSRGQGAGNTIYF
TRBJ2-7 | . | TRBV6-1 | . | TGTGCCAGCAGTGAGACACCATACGAGCAGTACTTC | CASSETPYEQYF
TRBJ2-1 | TRBD2 | TRBV4-2 | . | TGTGCCAGCAGCCGAACCGGGACTAGCGGGAGGGCCGGGCAGTTCTTC | CASSRTGTSGRAGQFF
TRBJ1-3 | . | TRBV3-1/TRBV3-2 | . | TGTGCCAGCAGCCAACTCGTCTCTGGAAACACCATATATTTT | CASSQLVSGNTIYF
TRBJ1-5 | TRBD1 | TRBV2 | . | TGTGCCAGCGTCGGCGAGGGGGCGAATCAGCCCCAGCATTTT | CASVGEGANQPQHF
TRBJ2-3 | . | TRBV6-5 | . | TGTGCCAGCAGTTTCACCCGAGGCAGTAGCACAGATACGCAGTATTTT | CASSFTRGSSTDTQYF
TRBJ2-3 | TRBD2 | TRBV6-2/TRBV6-3 | . | TGTGCCAGCAGTTGGACTAGCGGGAGTGTGAATACGCAGTATTTT | CASSWTSGSVNTQYF
TRBJ1-1 | . | TRBV18 | . | TGTGCCAGCTGCCCGGGAATTGTAGATAACACTGAAGCTTTCTTT | CASCPGIVDNTEAFF
TRBJ2-2 | . | TRBV2 | . | TGTGCCAGCACGCAGGAGAACACCGGGGAGCTGTTTTTT | CASTQENTGELFF
TRBJ1-2 | . | TRBV6-2/TRBV6-3 | . | TGTGCCAGCAGTTACCCCACAGGAGGCTACACCTTC | CASSYPTGGYTF
TRBJ1-5 | . | TRBV7-2 | . | TGTGCCAGCAGCTTGGGAGAAGCGAGCAATCAGCCCCAGCATTTT | CASSLGEASNQPQHF
TRBJ1-4 | . | TRBV9 | . | TGTGCCAGCAGCGTAGACGCGGGACAACTGTTTTTT | CASSVDAGQLFF
TRBJ2-5 | . | TRBV7-2 | . | TGTGCCAGCAGCGTCCATCCTACCAACCAAGAGACCCAGTACTTC | CASSVHPTNQETQYF
TRBJ2-5 | TRBD2 | TRBV6-5 | . | TGTGCCAGCAGGCTAGCGGGCCACCAAGAGACCCAGTACTTC | CASRLAGHQETQYF
TRBJ1-4 | TRBD1 | TRBV18 | . | TGTGCCAGCTCGGGCCCGGACAGGGATGCAACTAATGAAAAACTGTTTTTT | CASSGPDRDATNEKLFF
TRBJ2-3 | . | TRBV3-1/TRBV3-2 | . | TGTGCCAGCAGCCAAGATTGGCGGGTGACAGATACGCAGTATTTT | CASSQDWRVTDTQYF
TRBJ1-4 | . | TRBV30 | . | TGTGCCTGGAGTGTACTGGGAGGCGAAAAACTGTTTTTT | CAWSVLGGEKLFF
TRBJ2-7 | TRBD2 | TRBV3-1/TRBV3-2 | . | TGTGCCAGCAGCCCCAGCGGGAGCTCCTACGAGCAGTACTTC | CASSPSGSSYEQYF
TRBJ2-6 | . | TRBV9 | . | TGTGCCAGCAGCGTAGCTGGGCAGGTCTTTGGGGCCAACGTCCTGACTTTC | CASSVAGQVFGANVLTF
TRBJ2-7 | . | TRBV6-1 | once | TGTGCCAGCAGTGAACGGGGACAAGAGGACGAGCAGTACTTC | CASSERGQEDEQYF
TRBJ2-1 | TRBD2 | TRBV27 | . | TGTGCCAGCAGTTGGGTTAGGACTAGCGGGAGTTCAGCCCACAATGAGCAGTTCTTC | CASSWVRTSGSSAHNEQFF
TRBJ2-3 | . | TRBV11-2 | . | TGTGCCAGCAGCTTACTAGCGACCACAGATACGCAGTATTTT | CASSLLATTDTQYF
TRBJ1-4 | TRBD1 | TRBV7-9 | . | TGTGCCAGCAGCCAAGGACAGGGTTGGGAAAAACTGTTTTTT | CASSQGQGWEKLFF
TRBJ1-3 | . | TRBV12-2 | . | TGTGCAAGTCGCTTTCCGGGGTCCTCTGGAAACACCATATATTTT | CASRFPGSSGNTIYF
TRBJ1-1 | TRBD1 | TRBV29-1 | few | TGCAGCGTAAGGACAGGGGGCACTGAAGCTTTCTTT | CSVRTGGTEAFF
TRBJ1-3 | . | TRBV5-1 | . | TGCGCCAGCAGCTTGGGGAGTACGAGCTCTGGAAACACCATATATTTT | CASSLGSTSSGNTIYF